This TCR beta chain was identified in a study of blood T cell repertoires in COVID-19. Data came from immunoSEQ multiplex PCR; TCRdb stores just in-frame clones and leaves some out. The table shows about 70,000 clones, with roughly nine tenths occurring only once. Germline CDR1 is MDHEN and CDR2 is SYDVKM. CDR3 size: 15 residues. Sequencing was carried out using peripheral blood. This chain connects TRBV28 to TRBJ2-1, with 9 bases lining up with TRBD1. This TCR was sampled from a man aged 65 to 85 with active COVID-19. The CDR3 spells CASPHTGGNYNEQFF. CDR3 DNA: TGTGCGAGCCCCCACACAGGGGGCAACTACAATGAGCAGTTCTTC. The entire variable domain, with the rest obtained from reference TRBV28 and TRBJ2-1, is as follows: DVKVTQSSRYLVKRTGEKVFLECVQDMDHENMFWYRQDPGLGLRLIYFSYDVKMKEKGDIPEGYSVSREKKERFSLILESASTNQTSMYLCASPHTGGNYNEQFFGPGTRLTVL.